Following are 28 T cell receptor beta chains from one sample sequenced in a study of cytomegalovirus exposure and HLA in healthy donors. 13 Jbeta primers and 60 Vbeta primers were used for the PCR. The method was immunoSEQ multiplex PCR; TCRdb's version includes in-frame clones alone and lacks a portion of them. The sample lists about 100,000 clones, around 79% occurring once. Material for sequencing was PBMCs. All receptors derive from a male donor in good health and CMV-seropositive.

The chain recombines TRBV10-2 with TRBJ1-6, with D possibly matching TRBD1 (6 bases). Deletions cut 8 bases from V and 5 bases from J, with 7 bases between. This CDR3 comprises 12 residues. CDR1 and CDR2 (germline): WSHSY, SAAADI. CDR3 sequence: CASEGDNSPLHF. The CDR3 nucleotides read TGCGCCAGCGAGGGGGATAATTCACCCCTCCACTTT.

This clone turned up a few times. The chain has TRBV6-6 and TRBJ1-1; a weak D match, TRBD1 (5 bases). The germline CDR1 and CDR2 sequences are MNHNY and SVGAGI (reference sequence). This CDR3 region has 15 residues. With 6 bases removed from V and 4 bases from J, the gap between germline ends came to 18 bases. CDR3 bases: TGTGCCAGCAGGACACTGGGGGGGGGTTCCACTGAAGCTTTCTTT. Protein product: CASRTLGGGSTEAFF.

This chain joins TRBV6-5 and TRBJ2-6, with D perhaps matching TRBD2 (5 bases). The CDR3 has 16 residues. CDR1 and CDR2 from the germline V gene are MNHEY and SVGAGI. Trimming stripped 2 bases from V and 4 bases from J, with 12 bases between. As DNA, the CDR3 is TGTGCCAGCAGTTACCTACGGACGGGGGGGGCCAACGTCCTGACTTTC. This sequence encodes CASSYLRTGGANVLTF.

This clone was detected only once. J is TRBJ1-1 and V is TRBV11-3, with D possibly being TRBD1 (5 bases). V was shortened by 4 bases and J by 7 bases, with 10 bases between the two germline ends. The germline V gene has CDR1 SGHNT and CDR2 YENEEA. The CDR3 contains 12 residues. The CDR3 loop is CASSSAGGEAFF. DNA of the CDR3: TGTGCCAGCAGCTCAGCGGGGGGTGAAGCTTTCTTT.

CDR3 sequence (DNA): TGTGCCAGCAGCCAGATCTCCTACGAGCAGTACTTC. Protein sequence: CASSQISYEQYF. This chain connects TRBV7-2 to TRBJ2-7; unclear D gene. In germline, CDR1 is SGHTA, CDR2 FQGNSA. Trimming pared 5 bases from V and 0 bases from J, leaving 5 bases between. The CDR3 length is 12 residues.

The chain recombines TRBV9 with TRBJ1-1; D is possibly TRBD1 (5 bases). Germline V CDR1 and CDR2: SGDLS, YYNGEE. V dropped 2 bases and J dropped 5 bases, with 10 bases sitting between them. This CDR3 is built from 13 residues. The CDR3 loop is CASSVQGRTEAFF. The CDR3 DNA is TGTGCCAGCAGCGTCCAGGGAAGGACTGAAGCTTTCTTT.

The CDR3 DNA is TGTGCCAGAAGCTTTAGAACTGAAGCTTTCTTT. Translating it yields CARSFRTEAFF. The V gene is TRBV5-3, the J gene TRBJ1-1; no firm D call. TRBV5-3 is flagged as an ORF with uncertain function. The V and J ends lost 2 bases and 5 bases respectively, with 4 bases between them. The CDR3 has 11 residues.

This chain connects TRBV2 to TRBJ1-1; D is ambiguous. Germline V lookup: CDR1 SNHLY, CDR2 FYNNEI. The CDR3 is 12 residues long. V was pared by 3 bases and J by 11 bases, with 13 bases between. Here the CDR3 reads CASSDPAAGAFF. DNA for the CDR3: TGTGCCAGCAGTGACCCGGCAGCGGGGGCTTTCTTT.

The CDR3 region has the DNA TGTGCCAGCTCACTCCCCGGGACAGGATCGCGACAGTACTTC. Translating it yields CASSLPGTGSRQYF. The chain links TRBV18 to TRBJ2-7; 8 bases map to TRBD1. V shed 4 bases and J 10 bases; nucleotides not matched to a gene: 12. Germline V gene sequence: CDR1 KGHSH, CDR2 LQKENI. The CDR3 is 14 residues long. The full variable domain, rest sourced from reference TRBV18 and TRBJ2-7, is NAGVMQNPRHLVRRRGQEARLRCSPMKGHSHVYWYRQLPEEGLKFMVYLQKENIIDESGMPKERFSAEFPKEGPSILRIQQVVRGDSAAYFCASSLPGTGSRQYFGPGTRLTVT.

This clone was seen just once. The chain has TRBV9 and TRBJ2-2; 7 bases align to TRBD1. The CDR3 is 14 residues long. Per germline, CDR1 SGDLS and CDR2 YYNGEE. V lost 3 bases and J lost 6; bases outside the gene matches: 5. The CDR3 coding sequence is TGTGCCAGCAGCGGATATACAGGGGCCGGGGAGCTGTTTTTT. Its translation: CASSGYTGAGELFF. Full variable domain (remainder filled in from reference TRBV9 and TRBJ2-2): DSGVTQTPKHLITATGQRVTLRCSPRSGDLSVYWYQQSLDQGLQFLIQYYNGEERAKGNILERFSAQQFPDLHSELNLSSLELGDSALYFCASSGYTGAGELFFGEGSRLTVL.

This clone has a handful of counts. CDR3 amino acids: CATSGVGGEYEKLFF. CDR3 nucleotide sequence: TGTGCCACCAGCGGGGTCGGGGGAGAATATGAAAAACTGTTTTTT. V is TRBV15 and J is TRBJ1-4; D possibly corresponds to TRBD1 (5 bases). V lost 5 bases, J lost 6 bases, and 16 bases lay in between. CDR3 length: 15 residues. Per germline, CDR1 LNHNV and CDR2 YYDKDF (reference sequence).

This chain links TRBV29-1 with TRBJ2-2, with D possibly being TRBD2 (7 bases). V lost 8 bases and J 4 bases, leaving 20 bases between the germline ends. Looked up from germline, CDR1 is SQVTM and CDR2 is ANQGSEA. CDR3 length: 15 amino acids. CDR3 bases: TGCAGCTTTATAGGGGGGGGGTTGGGCACCGGGGAGCTGTTTTTT. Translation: CSFIGGGLGTGELFF.

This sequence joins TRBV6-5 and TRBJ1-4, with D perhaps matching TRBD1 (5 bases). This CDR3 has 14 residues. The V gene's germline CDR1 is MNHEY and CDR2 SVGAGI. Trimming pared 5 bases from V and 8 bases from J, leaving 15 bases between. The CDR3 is CASSTSGGAEKLFF. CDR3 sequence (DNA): TGTGCCAGCAGTACATCGGGGGGAGCGGAAAAACTGTTTTTT.

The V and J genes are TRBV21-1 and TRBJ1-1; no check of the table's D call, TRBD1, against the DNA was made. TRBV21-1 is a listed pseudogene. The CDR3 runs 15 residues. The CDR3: CASSDGQGPNTEAFF. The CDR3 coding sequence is TGTGCCAGCAGCGACGGACAGGGTCCGAACACTGAAGCTTTCTTT.

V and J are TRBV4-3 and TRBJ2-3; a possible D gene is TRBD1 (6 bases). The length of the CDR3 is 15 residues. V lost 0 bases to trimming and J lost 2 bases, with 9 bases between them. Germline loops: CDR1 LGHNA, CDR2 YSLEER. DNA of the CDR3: TGCGCCAGCAGCCAAGAAGGGGGTCCCACAGATACGCAGTATTTT. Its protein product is CASSQEGGPTDTQYF.

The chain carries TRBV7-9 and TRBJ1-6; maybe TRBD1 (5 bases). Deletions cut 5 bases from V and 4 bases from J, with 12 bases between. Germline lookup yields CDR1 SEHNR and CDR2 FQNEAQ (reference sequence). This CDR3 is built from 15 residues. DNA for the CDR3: TGTGCCAGCAGCCGCGAGCAGGGATATAATTCACCCCTCCACTTT. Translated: CASSREQGYNSPLHF.

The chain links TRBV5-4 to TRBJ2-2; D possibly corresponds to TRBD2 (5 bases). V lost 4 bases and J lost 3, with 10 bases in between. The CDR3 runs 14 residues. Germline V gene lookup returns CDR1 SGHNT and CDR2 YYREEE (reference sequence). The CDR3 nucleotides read TGTGCCAGCAGCCCGCCCGGGGACACCGGGGAGCTGTTTTTT. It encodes CASSPPGDTGELFF. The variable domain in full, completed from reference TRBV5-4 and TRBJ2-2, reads ETGVTQSPTHLIKTRGQQVTLRCSSQSGHNTVSWYQQALGQGPQFIFQYYREEENGRGNFPPRFSGLQFPNYSSELNVNALELDDSALYLCASSPPGDTGELFFGEGSRLTVL.

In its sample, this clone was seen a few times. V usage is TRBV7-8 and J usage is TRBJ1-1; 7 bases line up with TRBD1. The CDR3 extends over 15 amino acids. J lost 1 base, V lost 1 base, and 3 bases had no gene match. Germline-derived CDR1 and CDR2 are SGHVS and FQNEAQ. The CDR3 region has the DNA TGTGCCAGCAGCTTAGACAGACAGGGGAACACTGAAGCTTTCTTT. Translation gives CASSLDRQGNTEAFF. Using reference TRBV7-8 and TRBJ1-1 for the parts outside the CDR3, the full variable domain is GAGVSQSPRYKVAKRGQDVALRCDPISGHVSLFWYQQALGQGPEFLTYFQNEAQLDKSGLPSDRFFAERPEGSVSTLKIQRTQQEDSAVYLCASSLDRQGNTEAFFGQGTRLTVV.

The CDR3 DNA sequence: TGTGCCTGGAGTTCAGGTGGGGCCCCACAGCCCCAGCATTTT. Its translation: CAWSSGGAPQPQHF. This chain uses TRBV30 with TRBJ1-5, with D possibly TRBD1 on 5 matching bases. The CDR3 is 14 amino acids. V was trimmed by 2 bases and J by 7 bases, leaving 15 bases between them. Germline loops: CDR1 GTSNPN, CDR2 SVGIG (reference sequence).

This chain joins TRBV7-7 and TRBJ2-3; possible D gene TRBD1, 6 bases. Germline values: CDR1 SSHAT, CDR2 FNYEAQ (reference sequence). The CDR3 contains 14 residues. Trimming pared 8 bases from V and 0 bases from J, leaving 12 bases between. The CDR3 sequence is CASSQGPSTDTQYF. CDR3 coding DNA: TGTGCCAGCTCGCAGGGGCCAAGCACAGATACGCAGTATTTT. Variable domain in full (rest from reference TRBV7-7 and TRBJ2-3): GAGVSQSPRYKVTKRGQDVTLRCDPISSHATLYWYQQALGQGPEFLTYFNYEAQPDKSGLPSDRFSAERPEGSISTLTIQRTEQRDSAMYRCASSQGPSTDTQYFGPGTRLTVL.

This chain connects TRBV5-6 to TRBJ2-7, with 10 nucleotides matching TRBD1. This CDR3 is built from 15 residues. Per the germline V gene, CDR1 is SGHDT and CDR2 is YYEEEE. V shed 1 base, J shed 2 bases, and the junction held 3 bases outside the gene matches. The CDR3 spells CASSLNDRGPYEQYF. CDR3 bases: TGTGCCAGCAGCTTGAACGACAGGGGGCCCTACGAGCAGTACTTC.

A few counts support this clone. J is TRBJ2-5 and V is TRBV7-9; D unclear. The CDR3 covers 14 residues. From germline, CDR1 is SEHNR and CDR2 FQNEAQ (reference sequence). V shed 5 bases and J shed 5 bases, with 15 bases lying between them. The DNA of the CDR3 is TGTGCCAGCAGCCGAACAACCCCCTCCGAGACCCAGTACTTC. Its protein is CASSRTTPSETQYF.

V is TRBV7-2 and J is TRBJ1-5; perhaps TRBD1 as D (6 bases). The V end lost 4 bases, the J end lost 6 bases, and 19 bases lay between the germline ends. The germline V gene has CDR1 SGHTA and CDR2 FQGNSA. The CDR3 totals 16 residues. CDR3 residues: CASSSSGGAGGQPQHF. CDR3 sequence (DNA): TGTGCCAGCAGCTCTAGCGGGGGGGCGGGTGGTCAGCCCCAGCATTTT.

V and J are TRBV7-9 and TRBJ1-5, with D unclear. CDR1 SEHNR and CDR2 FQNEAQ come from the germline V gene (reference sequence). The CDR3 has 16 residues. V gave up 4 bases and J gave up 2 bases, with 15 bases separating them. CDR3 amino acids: CASSSSSSDGNQPQHF. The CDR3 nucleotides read TGTGCCAGCAGCTCGTCTAGCTCGGACGGCAATCAGCCCCAGCATTTT.

The CDR3: CASSEAGHPGDEQFF. In DNA, the CDR3 is TGTGCCAGCAGTGAAGCAGGACACCCGGGGGATGAGCAGTTCTTC. The V gene is TRBV2, the J gene TRBJ2-1, with a tentative D call TRBD2 (6 bases). V lost 0 bases to trimming and J lost 8 bases, with 14 bases between them. CDR3 length equals 15 residues. From germline, CDR1 is SNHLY and CDR2 FYNNEI.

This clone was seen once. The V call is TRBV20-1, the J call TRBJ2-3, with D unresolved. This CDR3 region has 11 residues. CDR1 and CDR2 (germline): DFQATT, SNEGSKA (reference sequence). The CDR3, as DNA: TGCAGCTTCCTTGGCACAGATACGCAGTATTTT. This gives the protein CSFLGTDTQYF.

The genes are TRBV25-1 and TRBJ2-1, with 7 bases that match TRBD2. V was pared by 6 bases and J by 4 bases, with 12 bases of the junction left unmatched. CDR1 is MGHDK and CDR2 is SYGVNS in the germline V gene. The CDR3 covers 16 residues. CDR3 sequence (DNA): TGTGCCAGCAGCGTAAAGGGACTACCGGGATACAATGAGCAGTTCTTC. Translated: CASSVKGLPGYNEQFF.

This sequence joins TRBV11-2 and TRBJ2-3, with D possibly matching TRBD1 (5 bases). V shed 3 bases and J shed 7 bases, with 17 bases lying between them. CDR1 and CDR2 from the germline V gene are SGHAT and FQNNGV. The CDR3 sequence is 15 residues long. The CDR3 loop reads CASSFRTNLLNTQYF. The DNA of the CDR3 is TGTGCCAGCAGCTTCAGGACAAACCTACTTAATACGCAGTATTTT.